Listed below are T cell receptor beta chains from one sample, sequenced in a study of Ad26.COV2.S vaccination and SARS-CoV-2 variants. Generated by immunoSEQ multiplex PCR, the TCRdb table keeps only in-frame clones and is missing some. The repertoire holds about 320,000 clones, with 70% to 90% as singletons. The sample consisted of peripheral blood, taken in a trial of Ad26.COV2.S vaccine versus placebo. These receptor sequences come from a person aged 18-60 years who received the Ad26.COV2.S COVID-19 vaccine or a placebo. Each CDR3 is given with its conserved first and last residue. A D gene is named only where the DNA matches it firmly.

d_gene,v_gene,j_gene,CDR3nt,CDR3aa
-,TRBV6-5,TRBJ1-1,TGTGCCAGCAGTCGACGAGTGGCAAACACTGAAGCTTTCTTT,CASSRRVANTEAFF
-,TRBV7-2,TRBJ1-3,TGTGCCAGCAGCTTAGTCGGCAGCTACTCTGGAAACACCATATATTTT,CASSLVGSYSGNTIYF
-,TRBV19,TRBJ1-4,TGTGCCAGTAGTTTAGAAAGACGTGAAAAACTGTTTTTT,CASSLERREKLFF
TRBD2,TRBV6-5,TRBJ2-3,TGTGCCAGCAGTTGGAGCGGGGGGGGCACAGATACGCAGTATTTT,CASSWSGGGTDTQYF
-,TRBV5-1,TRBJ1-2,TGCGCCAGCAGCTATGAGGGAGACTATGGCTACACCTTC,CASSYEGDYGYTF
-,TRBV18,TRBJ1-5,TGTGCCAGCTCACCCCGCGCGGACCCATATAGCAATCAGCCCCAGCATTTT,CASSPRADPYSNQPQHF
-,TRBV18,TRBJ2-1,TGTGCCAGCTCACCACAACAGTTAGAGCAGTTCTTC,CASSPQQLEQFF
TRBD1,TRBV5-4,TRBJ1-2,TGTGCCAGCAGCTTTGGACAGGGGGCTGCCGGACTATTCGGTGGCTACACCTTC,CASSFGQGAAGLFGGYTF
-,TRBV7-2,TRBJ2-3,TGTGCCAGCAGCTTGCCCCTATCCAGCACAGATACGCAGTATTTT,CASSLPLSSTDTQYF
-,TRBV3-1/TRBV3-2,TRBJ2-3,TGTGCCAGCCGGCCCTACGGGGTCACAGATACGCAGTATTTT,CASRPYGVTDTQYF
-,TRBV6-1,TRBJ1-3,TGTGCCAGCAGTGATAACTCTGGAAACACCATATATTTT,CASSDNSGNTIYF
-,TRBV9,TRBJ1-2,TGTGCCAGCAGCCACCCCCATGGCTACACCTTC,CASSHPHGYTF
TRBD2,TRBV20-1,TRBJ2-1,TGCGGAATCGGGGGGTATGAGCAGTTCTTC,CGIGGYEQFF
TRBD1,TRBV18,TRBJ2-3,TGTGCCAGCTCACGGGACAGGGGAGCAGATACGCAGTATTTT,CASSRDRGADTQYF
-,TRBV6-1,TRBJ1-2,TGTGCCAGCAGTGATGCAGGGACTAACTATGGCTACACCTTC,CASSDAGTNYGYTF
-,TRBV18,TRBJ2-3,TGTGCCAGCTCACCCCAGACGGCTGGCACAGATACGCAGTATTTT,CASSPQTAGTDTQYF
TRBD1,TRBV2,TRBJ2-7,TGTGCCAGCAGTACTCGGGACAGCGTAAGCTACGAGAAGCAGTACTTC,CASSTRDSVSYEKQYF
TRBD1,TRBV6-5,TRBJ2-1,TGTGCCAGCAGCCAAAAACCTACAGGGGCTGGGCAGTTCTTC,CASSQKPTGAGQFF
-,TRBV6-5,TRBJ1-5,TGTGCCAGCAGTTACTCGAGGGATAGCAATCAGCCCCAGCATTTT,CASSYSRDSNQPQHF